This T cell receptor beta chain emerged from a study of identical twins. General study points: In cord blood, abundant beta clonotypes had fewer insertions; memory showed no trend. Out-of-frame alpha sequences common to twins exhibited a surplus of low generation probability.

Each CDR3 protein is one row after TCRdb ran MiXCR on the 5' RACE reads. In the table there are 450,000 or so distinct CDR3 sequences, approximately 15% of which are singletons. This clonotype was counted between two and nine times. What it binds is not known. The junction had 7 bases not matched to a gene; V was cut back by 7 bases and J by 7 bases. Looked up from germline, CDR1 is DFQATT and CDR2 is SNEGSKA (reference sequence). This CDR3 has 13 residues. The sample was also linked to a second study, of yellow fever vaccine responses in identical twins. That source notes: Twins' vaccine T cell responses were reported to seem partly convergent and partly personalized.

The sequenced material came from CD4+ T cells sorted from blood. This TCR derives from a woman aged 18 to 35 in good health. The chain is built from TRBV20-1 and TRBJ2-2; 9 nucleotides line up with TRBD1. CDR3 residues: CSGRDRAVGELFF. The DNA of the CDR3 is TGCAGTGGCCGGGACAGGGCAGTCGGGGAGCTGTTTTTT.